The sequence of this TCR beta chain was determined in a study of OX40 agonist ivuxolimab in advanced cancers. Study as a whole: Hepatocellular carcinoma, melanoma, renal cell or head and neck cancer occurred in dose-escalation patients. Study conclusions and caveats: Low normalized T-cell clonal expansion also characterized some of the nonresponders. CD8+ T cells (on average) carried more expanded clones than CD4+ T cells.

Comments on this clone: Its antigen is not identified.

Trimming left V 2 bases short and J 5 bases short, with 13 bases between. The CDR3 totals 15 residues. CDR1 is SGHNT and CDR2 is YYREEE in the germline V gene (reference sequence). Only in-frame clones appear in the TCRdb table, and some are missing; sequencing was by immunoSEQ multiplex PCR. Here the sample spans over 70,000 clones, around 89% being singletons. The receptor's source is an adult with an advanced solid tumor such as melanoma, head and neck, liver or kidney cancer. The input for sequencing was CD4+ or CD8+ T cells sorted from blood, taken in a trial of the OX40 agonist ivuxolimab. The chain carries TRBV5-4 and TRBJ2-2, with D unclear. CDR3 sequence reads: CASSFAELPTGELFF. CDR3 bases: TGTGCCAGCAGCTTCGCAGAACTACCTACCGGGGAGCTGTTTTTT. Variable domain in full (rest from reference TRBV5-4 and TRBJ2-2): ETGVTQSPTHLIKTRGQQVTLRCSSQSGHNTVSWYQQALGQGPQFIFQYYREEENGRGNFPPRFSGLQFPNYSSELNVNALELDDSALYLCASSFAELPTGELFFGEGSRLTVL.